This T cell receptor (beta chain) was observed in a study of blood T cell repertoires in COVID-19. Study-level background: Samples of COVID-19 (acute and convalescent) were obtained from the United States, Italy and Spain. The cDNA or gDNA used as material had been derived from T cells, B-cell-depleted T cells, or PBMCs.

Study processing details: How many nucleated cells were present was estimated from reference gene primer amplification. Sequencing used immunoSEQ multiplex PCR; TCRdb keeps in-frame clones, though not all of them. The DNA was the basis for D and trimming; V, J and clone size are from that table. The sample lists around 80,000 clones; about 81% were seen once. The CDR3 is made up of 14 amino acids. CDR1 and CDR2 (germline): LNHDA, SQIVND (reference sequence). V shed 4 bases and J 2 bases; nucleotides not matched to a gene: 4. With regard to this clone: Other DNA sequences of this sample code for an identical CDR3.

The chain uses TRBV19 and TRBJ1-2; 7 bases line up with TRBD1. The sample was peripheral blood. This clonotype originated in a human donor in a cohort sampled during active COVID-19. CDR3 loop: CASSTRQGNYGYTF. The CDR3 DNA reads TGTGCCAGTAGTACTCGACAGGGAAACTATGGCTACACCTTC.